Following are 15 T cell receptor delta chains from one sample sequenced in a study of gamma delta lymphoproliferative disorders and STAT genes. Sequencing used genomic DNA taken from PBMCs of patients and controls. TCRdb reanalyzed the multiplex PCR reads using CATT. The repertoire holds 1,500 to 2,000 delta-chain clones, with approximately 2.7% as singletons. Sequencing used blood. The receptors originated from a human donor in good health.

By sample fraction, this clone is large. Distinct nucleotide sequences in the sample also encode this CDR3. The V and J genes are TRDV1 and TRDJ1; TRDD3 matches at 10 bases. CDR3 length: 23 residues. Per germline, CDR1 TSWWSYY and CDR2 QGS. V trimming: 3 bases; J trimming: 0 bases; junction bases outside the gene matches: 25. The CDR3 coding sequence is TGTGCTCTTGGGGAGCCCCACTCCTACGTCAGTGGGGGATACTACGGGTACACCGATAAACTCATCTTT. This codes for CALGEPHSYVSGGYYGYTDKLIF.

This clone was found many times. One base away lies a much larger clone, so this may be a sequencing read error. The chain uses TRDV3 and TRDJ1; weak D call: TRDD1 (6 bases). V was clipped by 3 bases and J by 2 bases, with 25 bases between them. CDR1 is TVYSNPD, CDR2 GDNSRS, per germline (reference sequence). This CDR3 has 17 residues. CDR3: CAFRGEITANSTDKLIF. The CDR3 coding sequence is TGTGCCTTCCGAGGGGAGATAACGGCCAATAGTACCGATAAACTCATCTTT.

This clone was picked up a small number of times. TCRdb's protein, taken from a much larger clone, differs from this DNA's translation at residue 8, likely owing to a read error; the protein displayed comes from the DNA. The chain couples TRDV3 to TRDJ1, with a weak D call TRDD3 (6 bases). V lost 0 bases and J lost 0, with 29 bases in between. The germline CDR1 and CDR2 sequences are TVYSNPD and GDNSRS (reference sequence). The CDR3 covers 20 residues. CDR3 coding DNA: TGTGCCTTTAGAGGGGGAACGCTCCACCAGCCTCGTCCGTACACCGATAAACTCATCTTT. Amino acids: CAFRGGTLHQPRPYTDKLIF.

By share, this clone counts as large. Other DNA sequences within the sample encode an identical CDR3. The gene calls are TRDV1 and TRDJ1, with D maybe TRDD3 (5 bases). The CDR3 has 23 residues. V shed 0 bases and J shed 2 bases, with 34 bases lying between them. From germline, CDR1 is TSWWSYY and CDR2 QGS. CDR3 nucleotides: TGTGCTCTTGGGGAACTCGGAAGATACTGGACAGAATCCGGGGACACGGGTACCGATAAACTCATCTTT. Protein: CALGELGRYWTESGDTGTDKLIF.

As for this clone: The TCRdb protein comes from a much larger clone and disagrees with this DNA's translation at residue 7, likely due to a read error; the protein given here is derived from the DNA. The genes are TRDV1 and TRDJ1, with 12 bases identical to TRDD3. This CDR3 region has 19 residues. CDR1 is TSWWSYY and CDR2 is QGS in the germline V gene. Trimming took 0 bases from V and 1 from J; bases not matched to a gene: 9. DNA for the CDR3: TGTGCTCTTGGGGAACTCCCACCCCTGGGGGATACGGCCACCGATAAACTCATCTTT. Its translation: CALGELPPLGDTATDKLIF.

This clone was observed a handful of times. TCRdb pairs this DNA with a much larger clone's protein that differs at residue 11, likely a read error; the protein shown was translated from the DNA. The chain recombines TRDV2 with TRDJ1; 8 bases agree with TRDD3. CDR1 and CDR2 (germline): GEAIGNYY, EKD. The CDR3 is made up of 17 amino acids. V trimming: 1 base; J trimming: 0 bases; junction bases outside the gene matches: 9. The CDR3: CACDTGPLGAHTDKLIF. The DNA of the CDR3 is TGTGCCTGTGACACTGGTCCACTGGGGGCGCACACCGATAAACTCATCTTT.

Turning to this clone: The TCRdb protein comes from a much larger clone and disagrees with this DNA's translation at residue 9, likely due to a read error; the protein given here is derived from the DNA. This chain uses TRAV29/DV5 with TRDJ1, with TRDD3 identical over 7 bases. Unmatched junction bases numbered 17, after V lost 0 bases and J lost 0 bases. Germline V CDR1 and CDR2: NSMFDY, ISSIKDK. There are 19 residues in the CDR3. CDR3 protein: CAASVPWVPGDLYTDKLIF. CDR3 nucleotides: TGTGCAGCAAGCGTCCCGTGGGTACCGGGGGATCTCTACACCGATAAACTCATCTTT.

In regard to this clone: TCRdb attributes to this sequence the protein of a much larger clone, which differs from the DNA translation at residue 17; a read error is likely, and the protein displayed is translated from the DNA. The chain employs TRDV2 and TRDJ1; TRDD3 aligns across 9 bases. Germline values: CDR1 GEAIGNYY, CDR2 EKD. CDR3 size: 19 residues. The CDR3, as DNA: TGTGCCTGTGACATTGCTGGTACTGGGGGACAGGGGTACACCGATAAACCCATCTTT. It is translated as CACDIAGTGGQGYTDKPIF.

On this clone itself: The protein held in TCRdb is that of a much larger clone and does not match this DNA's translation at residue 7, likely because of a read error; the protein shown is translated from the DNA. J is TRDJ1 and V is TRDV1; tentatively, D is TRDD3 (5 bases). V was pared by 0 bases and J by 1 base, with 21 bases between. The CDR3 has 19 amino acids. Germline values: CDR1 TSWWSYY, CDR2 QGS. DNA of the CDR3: TGTGCTCTTGGGGAACTTTCCCCCTGGCGGATAGAGGGCACCGATAAACTCATCTTT. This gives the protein CALGELSPWRIEGTDKLIF.

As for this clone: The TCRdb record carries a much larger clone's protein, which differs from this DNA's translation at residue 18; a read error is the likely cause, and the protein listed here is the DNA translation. The CDR3 loop is CALGEFHLQVLGDIPYTNKLIF. The CDR3 coding sequence is TGTGCTCTTGGGGAATTCCACCTCCAAGTACTGGGGGATATTCCGTACACCAATAAACTCATCTTT. V and J are TRDV1 and TRDJ1; 11 bases are shared with TRDD3. This CDR3 is 22 amino acids long. The germline V gene has CDR1 TSWWSYY and CDR2 QGS.

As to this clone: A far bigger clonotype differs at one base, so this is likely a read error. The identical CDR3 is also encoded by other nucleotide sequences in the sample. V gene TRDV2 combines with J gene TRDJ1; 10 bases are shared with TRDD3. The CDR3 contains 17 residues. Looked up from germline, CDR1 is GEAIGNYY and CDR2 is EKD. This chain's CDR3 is CACEATGGSEGTDKLIF. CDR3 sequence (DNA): TGCGCCTGTGAGGCCACTGGGGGATCAGAGGGCACCGATAAACTCATCTTT.

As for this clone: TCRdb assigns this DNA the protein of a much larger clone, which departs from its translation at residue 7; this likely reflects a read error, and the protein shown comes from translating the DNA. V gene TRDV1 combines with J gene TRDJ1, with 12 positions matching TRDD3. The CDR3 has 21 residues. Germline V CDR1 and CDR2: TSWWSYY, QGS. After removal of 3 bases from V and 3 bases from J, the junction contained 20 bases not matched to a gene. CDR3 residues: CALGEMGPEYWGILYPDKLIF. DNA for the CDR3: TGTGCTCTTGGGGAGATGGGTCCCGAGTACTGGGGGATACTCTATCCCGATAAACTCATCTTT.

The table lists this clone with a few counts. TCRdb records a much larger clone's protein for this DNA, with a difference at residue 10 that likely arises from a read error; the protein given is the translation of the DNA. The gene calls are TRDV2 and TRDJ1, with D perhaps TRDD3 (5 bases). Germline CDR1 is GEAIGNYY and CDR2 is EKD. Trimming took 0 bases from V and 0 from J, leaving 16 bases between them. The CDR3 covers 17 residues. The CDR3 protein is CACDTVGDRPYTDKLIF. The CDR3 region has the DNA TGTGCCTGTGACACCGTCGGGGACCGACCGTACACCGATAAACTCATCTTT.

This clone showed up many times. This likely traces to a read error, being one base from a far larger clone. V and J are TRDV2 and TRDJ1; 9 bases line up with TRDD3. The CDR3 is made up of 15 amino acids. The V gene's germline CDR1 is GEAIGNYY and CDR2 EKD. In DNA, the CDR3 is TGTGCCCGTGACTCTGTACTGGGGGAAATCGATAAACTCATCTTT. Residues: CARDSVLGEIDKLIF.

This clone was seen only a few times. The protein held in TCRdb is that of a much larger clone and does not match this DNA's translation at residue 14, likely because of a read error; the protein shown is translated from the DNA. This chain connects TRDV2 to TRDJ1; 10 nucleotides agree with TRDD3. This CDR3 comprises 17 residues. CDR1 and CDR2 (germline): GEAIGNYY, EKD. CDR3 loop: CACEATGGSEGTDRLIF. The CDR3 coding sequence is TGTGCCTGTGAGGCCACTGGGGGATCAGAGGGCACCGATAGACTCATCTTT.